A selection of T cell receptor beta chains follows, all from one sample in a study of T cell responses to AZD1222 COVID-19 vaccine. Sequencing was performed with immunoSEQ multiplex PCR; in TCRdb, only in-frame clones are kept and a portion is missing. The data hold some 71,000 clones, with 89% observed a single time. The sequences come from peripheral blood, collected 28 days after the second AZD1222 dose. The receptors derive from an adult who received the AZD1222 COVID-19 vaccine. Both conserved end residues are part of each CDR3. Fields, in order: clone size, J gene, D gene, V gene, CDR3 protein, CDR3 DNA. A D gene is named only where the DNA matches it firmly. Rows may omit the clone size; those that give it use once, few, many or a size class.

NA | TRBJ2-5 | TRBD1 | TRBV19 | CASSGQELDQYF | TGTGCCAGTAGTGGACAGGAGTTGGACCAGTACTTC
once | TRBJ1-2 | NA | TRBV10-3 | CAIRQGETNYGYTF | TGTGCCATCAGACAGGGCGAAACTAACTATGGCTACACCTTC
NA | TRBJ2-7 | NA | TRBV29-1 | CSVREGERAYEQYF | TGCAGCGTTCGCGAGGGAGAGAGGGCCTACGAGCAGTACTTC
NA | TRBJ2-2 | NA | TRBV7-2 | CASSQEQGRRTGELFF | TGTGCCAGCAGCCAGGAACAGGGTAGACGCACCGGGGAGCTGTTTTTT
NA | TRBJ2-5 | NA | TRBV7-2 | CASSLGGPAQETQYF | TGTGCCAGCAGCTTAGGGGGCCCGGCACAAGAGACCCAGTACTTC
NA | TRBJ1-6 | NA | TRBV5-1 | CASSLASRGRDNSPLHF | TGCGCCAGCAGCTTGGCTTCCAGGGGTCGAGATAATTCACCCCTCCACTTT
NA | TRBJ1-2 | NA | TRBV28 | CASSLTGYGYTF | TGTGCCAGCAGTTTAACAGGGTACGGCTACACCTTC
NA | TRBJ2-1 | NA | TRBV13 | CASSRRGFYTINEQFF | TGTGCCAGCAGCCGACGGGGCTTTTATACGATAAATGAGCAGTTCTTC
few | TRBJ1-1 | NA | TRBV6-2/TRBV6-3 | CASSYSVNTEAFF | TGTGCCAGCAGTTACTCGGTGAACACTGAAGCTTTCTTT
NA | TRBJ1-3 | NA | TRBV13 | CASSLGGSASGNTIYF | TGTGCCAGCAGCTTAGGCGGCTCAGCCTCTGGAAACACCATATATTTT
NA | TRBJ2-7 | NA | TRBV7-9 | CASSPDPFRYEQYF | TGTGCCAGCAGCCCGGACCCTTTTAGGTACGAGCAGTACTTC
NA | TRBJ1-3 | NA | TRBV29-1 | CSVEARGDTIYF | TGCAGCGTTGAGGCCAGGGGAGACACCATATATTTT
NA | TRBJ1-4 | NA | TRBV7-9 | CASSPENEKLFF | TGTGCCAGCAGCCCAGAGAATGAAAAACTGTTTTTT
NA | TRBJ2-7 | NA | TRBV19 | CASSISADRYEQYF | TGTGCCAGTAGTATAAGCGCGGATCGCTACGAGCAGTACTTC
NA | TRBJ2-7 | NA | TRBV7-3 | CASSPQGIPYEQYF | TGTGCCAGCAGCCCCCAGGGTATTCCCTACGAGCAGTACTTC
once | TRBJ1-2 | TRBD1 | TRBV7-8 | CASSEQGAANYGYTF | TGTGCCAGCAGCGAACAGGGGGCAGCTAACTATGGCTACACCTTC
NA | TRBJ2-1 | TRBD2 | TRBV9 | CASSVSGSGNEQFF | TGTGCCAGCAGCGTTAGCGGGAGCGGCAATGAGCAGTTCTTC
once | TRBJ2-1 | TRBD2 | TRBV14 | CASSHLGGGSNEQFF | TGTGCCAGCAGCCACCTTGGGGGGGGTAGCAATGAGCAGTTCTTC
NA | TRBJ1-5 | NA | TRBV10-3 | CATVESRENQPQHF | TGTGCCACCGTGGAGTCCAGAGAGAATCAGCCCCAGCATTTT
NA | TRBJ2-2 | TRBD1 | TRBV11-1 | CASSTRQGMNTGELFF | TGTGCCAGCAGCACCCGACAGGGTATGAACACCGGGGAGCTGTTTTTT
NA | TRBJ1-4 | NA | TRBV28 | CAIPARGNEKLFF | TGTGCCATCCCTGCGCGGGGTAATGAAAAACTGTTTTTT
NA | TRBJ1-1 | NA | TRBV30 | CARATQDRVEAFF | TGTGCCAGGGCGACACAGGATAGAGTAGAAGCTTTCTTT
NA | TRBJ2-1 | TRBD2 | TRBV5-4 | CASSPAGVSYNEQFF | TGTGCCAGCAGCCCGGCGGGGGTCTCCTACAATGAGCAGTTCTTC
NA | TRBJ1-2 | NA | TRBV12-5 | CASAPTLDHPTYGYTF | TGTGCTAGTGCCCCTACTTTGGACCACCCAACATATGGCTACACCTTC
once | TRBJ1-2 | NA | TRBV11-2 | CASSQRTLYGYTF | TGTGCCAGCAGCCAGAGGACACTCTATGGCTACACCTTC
NA | TRBJ2-1 | TRBD2 | TRBV7-2 | CASSHQVALLAGNNEQFF | TGTGCCAGCAGCCACCAGGTAGCATTACTAGCGGGAAACAATGAGCAGTTCTTC
many | TRBJ1-1 | NA | TRBV9 | CASSDPGTSGTEAFF | TGTGCCAGCAGCGACCCCGGGACGTCAGGCACTGAAGCTTTCTTT
NA | TRBJ2-2 | TRBD2 | TRBV4-3 | CASSQESGSILGELFF | TGCGCCAGCAGCCAAGAGAGCGGGAGCATTCTGGGGGAGCTGTTTTTT
NA | TRBJ2-7 | TRBD2 | TRBV4-1 | CASSPGTSESTYEQYF | TGCGCCAGCAGCCCAGGAACTAGCGAGTCTACCTACGAGCAGTACTTC
NA | TRBJ2-1 | NA | TRBV18 | CASFKSERRYNEQFF | TGTGCCAGCTTTAAGTCCGAGCGGCGATACAATGAGCAGTTCTTC
NA | TRBJ1-4 | NA | TRBV10-1 | CASSESIRDVEKLFF | TGCGCCAGCAGTGAGTCCATCCGGGATGTTGAAAAACTGTTTTTT
NA | TRBJ2-7 | NA | TRBV28 | CASSWGSTRVQYF | TGTGCCAGCAGTTGGGGCTCCACCCGTGTGCAGTACTTC
NA | TRBJ1-4 | NA | TRBV19 | CASSIIGGQRDEKLFF | TGTGCCAGTAGTATCATTGGCGGACAGCGGGATGAAAAACTGTTTTTT
few | TRBJ1-6 | NA | TRBV10-1 | CASSDGEGSPLHF | TGCGCCAGCAGTGATGGGGAGGGTTCACCCCTCCACTTT
NA | TRBJ2-7 | TRBD2 | TRBV7-6 | CASSLERGEQYF | TGTGCCAGCAGCTTAGAGCGGGGAGAGCAGTACTTC
few | TRBJ2-3 | NA | TRBV15 | CATSPPVVNTQYF | TGTGCCACCAGCCCCCCGGTAGTAAATACGCAGTATTTT
NA | TRBJ2-7 | TRBD1 | TRBV7-9 | CASRPPGTGRHEQYF | TGTGCCAGCAGGCCTCCCGGGACAGGGCGCCACGAGCAGTACTTC
NA | TRBJ1-2 | TRBD1 | TRBV4-1 | CASSQAGQGRGGYTF | TGCGCCAGCAGCCAAGCCGGACAGGGGAGAGGTGGCTACACCTTC
few | TRBJ2-7 | NA | TRBV5-1 | CASSLGSGGSEEQYF | TGCGCCAGCAGCTTGGGTAGCGGAGGATCGGAAGAGCAGTACTTC
NA | TRBJ1-5 | NA | TRBV28 | CASSSGGGRKDQPQHF | TGTGCCAGCAGTTCGGGGGGAGGGCGGAAAGATCAGCCCCAGCATTTT
NA | TRBJ2-7 | NA | TRBV4-2 | CASSQRTGQGDEQYF | TGTGCCAGCAGCCAACGAACCGGCCAAGGGGACGAGCAGTACTTC
NA | TRBJ1-5 | TRBD1 | TRBV19 | CASKAQGTGNQPQHF | TGTGCCAGTAAGGCACAGGGGACGGGCAATCAGCCCCAGCATTTT
once | TRBJ2-1 | NA | TRBV5-1 | CASSLPGAYNEQFF | TGCGCCAGCAGTCTTCCCGGGGCCTACAATGAGCAGTTCTTC
NA | TRBJ1-3 | TRBD1 | TRBV25-1 | CASSDPAGGGNTIYF | TGTGCCAGCAGTGACCCGGCAGGGGGTGGAAACACCATATATTTT
NA | TRBJ1-2 | NA | TRBV6-5 | CASSTDAFGYTF | TGTGCCAGCAGTACGGACGCCTTCGGCTACACCTTC
NA | TRBJ1-5 | NA | TRBV2 | CASSGGGLHQPQHF | TGTGCCAGCAGTGGAGGAGGGCTGCATCAGCCCCAGCATTTT
NA | TRBJ1-6 | NA | TRBV9 | CASSVGGLQGNSPLHF | TGTGCCAGCAGCGTAGGAGGCCTCCAAGGAAATTCACCCCTCCACTTT
NA | TRBJ2-5 | NA | TRBV13 | CASSEGPRGGETQYF | TGTGCCAGCAGCGAGGGGCCCAGGGGCGGGGAGACCCAGTACTTC
NA | TRBJ1-1 | TRBD1 | TRBV11-2 | CASRYTGGTEAFF | TGTGCCAGCAGATATACAGGGGGTACTGAAGCTTTCTTT
NA | TRBJ2-7 | TRBD2 | TRBV5-1 | CASSISGRGDEQYF | TGCGCCAGCAGCATAAGCGGGAGGGGCGACGAGCAGTACTTC